The present T cell receptor beta chain was sequenced within a study of siplizumab effects on memory and regulatory T cells. The CDR3 is 13 residues long. Germline-derived CDR1 and CDR2 are SGHDT and YYEEEE. Trimming removed 0 bases at V and 7 bases at J, with 9 bases between. Profiling relied on immunoSEQ multiplex PCR, and the TCRdb table lists in-frame clones only, not all of them. Seen here are roughly 75,000 clones, approximately 93% observed once, and the top ten hold around 5%. The sample consisted of CD8+ T cells sorted from blood. This chain connects TRBV5-6 to TRBJ2-3; D is ambiguous. The TCR was taken from a human donor in good health. Here the CDR3 DNA reads TGTGCCAGCAGCTTGGGGCCTACCTATACGCAGTATTTT. This gives the protein CASSLGPTYTQYF. The whole variable domain, remainder taken from reference TRBV5-6 and TRBJ2-3, is DAGVTQSPTHLIKTRGQQVTLRCSPKSGHDTVSWYQQALGQGPQFIFQYYEEEERQRGNFPDRFSGHQFPNYSSELNVNALLLGDSALYLCASSLGPTYTQYFGPGTRLTVL.